The T cell receptor (beta chain) under discussion was sequenced for a study of blood T cell repertoires in COVID-19. J was trimmed by 6 bases and V by 1 base; bases with no gene match: 7. Germline V gene sequence: CDR1 LNHDA, CDR2 SQIVND (reference sequence). CDR3 size: 16 residues. Generated by immunoSEQ multiplex PCR, the TCRdb table keeps only in-frame clones and is missing some. The data show a few hundred thousand clones, around nine tenths seen once. Sample: PBMCs or T cells enriched from blood (not recorded which). This clonotype was sampled from a woman between 18 and 29 years old who had recovered from COVID-19. The chain employs TRBV19 and TRBJ2-3; 10 nucleotides agree with TRBD1. The CDR3 DNA sequence: TGTGCCAGTAGTATAGCCGGGGACAGGGGATTTGATACGCAGTATTTT. Protein: CASSIAGDRGFDTQYF.